This T cell receptor (beta chain) was sequenced in a study of regulatory T cells in long-lasting Graves disease. Regarding the study as a whole: Samples came from peripheral blood alone, without thyroid tissue.

Comments on this clonotype: Its cognate antigen is unknown.

Time point noted: newly diagnosed GD, antithyroid drugs for less than 3 months. Scientists built the TCR library using RNA that was extracted from PBMCs. The TCR beta library used iRepertoire HTBI primers with Arm-PCR amplification of CDR3. TCRdb ran MiXCR on the multiplex PCR reads and lists one entry per CDR3 protein. The table lists about 620,000 distinct CDR3 sequences, roughly 15% of them singletons, with 18% in the top ten. This CDR3 has 17 amino acids. CDR1 SGHTA and CDR2 FQGNSA come from the germline V gene. V lost 2 bases and J 5 bases, leaving 18 bases between the germline ends. Another study also made use of these data, one on T cells in Graves' hyperthyroidism and ophthalmopathy. Turning to that study: Graves' hyperthyroidism showing no ophthalmopathy progression within 18 months was considered stable.

The sample was peripheral blood mononuclear cells (PBMCs), taken at new diagnosis, from a patient treated with antithyroid drugs. This sequence was found in a woman in her twenties or thirties with Graves disease. The gene calls are TRBV7-2 and TRBJ2-2; possibly TRBD2 for D (6 bases). The CDR3 reads CASSLRSVARGTGELFF. In DNA, the CDR3 is TGTGCCAGCAGCTTAAGGAGCGTGGCCCGGGGGACCGGGGAGCTGTTTTTT. Looking up the rest from reference TRBV7-2 and TRBJ2-2 gives the full variable domain: GAGVSQSPSNKVTEKGKDVELRCDPISGHTALYWYRQSLGQGLEFLIYFQGNSAPDKSGLPSDRFSAERTGGSVSTLTIQRTQQEDSAVYLCASSLRSVARGTGELFFGEGSRLTVL.